The clone carrying this T cell receptor (beta chain) was recorded at least ten times. The data derive from a study of regulatory T cells in long-lasting Graves disease. In germline, CDR1 is MDHEN, CDR2 SYDVKM. The CDR3 loop spans 17 amino acids. V gave up 5 bases and J gave up 9 bases; unmatched junction bases: 13. Time point here: persistent/refractory GD, antithyroid drugs over 5 years with positive TRAb. After RNA was extracted from PBMCs, the TCR library was made from it. As a group, patients came from one endocrinology department in Xi'an, China. According to the study, TCR beta libraries were built with iRepertoire HTBI primers and CDR3-region Arm-PCR. One entry per CDR3 protein results from TCRdb running MiXCR on the multiplex PCR reads. The sample yields approximately 400,000 distinct CDR3 sequences, 20% to 25% seen once.

This specimen consisted of peripheral blood mononuclear cells (PBMCs), obtained when the disease was refractory, from a patient treated with antithyroid drugs. The chain is built from TRBV28 and TRBJ1-6, with 10 bases lining up with TRBD1. The clonotype comes from a woman aged 40-49 years with Graves disease. CDR3 sequence (DNA): TGTGCCAGCAGTGCTCGGGACAGGGGATTTTTCATTTCACCCCTCCACTTT. Protein sequence: CASSARDRGFFISPLHF.